The 18 T cell receptor beta chains below were found in one sample sequenced in a study of blood T cell repertoires in COVID-19 (dated by TCRdb to 2020 to 2022). Library prep was done by the immunoSEQ multiplex PCR assay. TCRdb carries this immuneACCESS record with in-frame sequences only. Its versions omit some clonotypes, under half of them owing to an unresolved V gene in the studies checked, with the rest unexplained. For this sample the table gives 88,000 or so clones, of which 85% to 90% were detected only once. The top ten constitute approximately 1.2% of the sample. The sequenced material came from PBMCs or T cells enriched from blood (not recorded which). The receptors come from a woman aged 45-60 years with acute COVID-19.

The V gene is TRBV30, the J gene TRBJ2-1; D remains unclear. The CDR3 is 12 residues long. Germline CDR1 and CDR2: GTSNPN and SVGIG (reference sequence). Trimming shortened V by 0 bases and J by 6 bases, and 6 bases separated the two germline ends. As DNA, the CDR3 is TGTGCCTGGAGTGTCCTCCTCAATGAGCAGTTCTTC. Encoded protein: CAWSVLLNEQFF.

This chain links TRBV5-5 with TRBJ2-4, with a tentative D call TRBD2 (6 bases). The V end was cut by 0 bases, the J end by 1 base, with 14 bases between. The CDR3 is 17 amino acids. Germline CDR1 reads SGHKS; CDR2 reads YYEKEE (reference sequence). The CDR3 region has the DNA TGTGCCAGCAGCTTGGCGGGGGAAGGACCGGCCAAAAACATTCAGTACTTC. This translates into CASSLAGEGPAKNIQYF.

The chain recombines TRBV5-5 with TRBJ2-1, with TRBD1 matching 8 bases. CDR1 and CDR2 (germline): SGHKS, YYEKEE (reference sequence). V gave up 4 bases and J gave up 8 bases; unmatched junction bases: 11. The CDR3 spans 15 residues. CDR3 nucleotides: TGTGCCAGCAGCGGTCGGACAGGGCCGTCCCATGAGCAGTTCTTC. Translated, it gives CASSGRTGPSHEQFF.

The chain is built from TRBV6-5 and TRBJ1-2; D ambiguous. V was cut by 7 bases and J by 4 bases, with 16 bases left in between. CDR3 length equals 14 residues. CDR1 MNHEY and CDR2 SVGAGI come from the germline V gene. This CDR3 is CASTLNSGPYGYTF. For the CDR3, the DNA is TGTGCCAGCACCCTGAACAGCGGCCCCTATGGCTACACCTTC.

This clone was observed a single time. The genes are TRBV5-6 and TRBJ2-5, with 12 nucleotides matching TRBD1. The V segment lost 4 bases and the J segment 5 bases; nucleotides outside the gene matches: 12. CDR3 length: 17 residues. Germline values: CDR1 SGHDT, CDR2 YYEEEE. DNA for the CDR3: TGTGCCAGCAGCGTAACCGGGACAGGGGGCTTCGGGGAGACCCAGTACTTC. It is translated as CASSVTGTGGFGETQYF. The complete variable domain, with remaining parts taken from reference TRBV5-6 and TRBJ2-5, reads DAGVTQSPTHLIKTRGQQVTLRCSPKSGHDTVSWYQQALGQGPQFIFQYYEEEERQRGNFPDRFSGHQFPNYSSELNVNALLLGDSALYLCASSVTGTGGFGETQYFGPGTRLLVL.

The rearrangement joins TRBV4-2 to TRBJ2-3; TRBD1 agrees at 12 bases. CDR3 length: 17 amino acids. Germline assignment: CDR1 LGHNA and CDR2 YNFKEQ. V was clipped by 4 bases and J by 6 bases; unmatched bases: 11. Here the CDR3 DNA reads TGTGCCAGCAGCCGAAGGGGACAGGGGGCGTCTTTTGATACGCAGTATTTT. Translated, it gives CASSRRGQGASFDTQYF.

In this sample, this clone turned up once. This chain uses TRBV29-1 with TRBJ1-5; D is unresolved. The CDR3 contains 11 residues. Germline lookup yields CDR1 SQVTM and CDR2 ANQGSEA. V was trimmed by 4 bases and J by 5 bases, leaving 6 bases between them. CDR3 sequence (DNA): TGCAGCGTTGGAGGAGATCAGCCCCAGCATTTT. Translated, it gives CSVGGDQPQHF. Variable domain in full (rest from reference TRBV29-1 and TRBJ1-5): SAVISQKPSRDICQRGTSLTIQCQVDSQVTMMFWYRQQPGQSLTLIATANQGSEATYESGFVIDKFPISRPNLTFSTLTVSNMSPEDSSIYLCSVGGDQPQHFGDGTRLSIL.

The CDR3, as DNA: TGTGCCAGCAGCCCCTTGGCAGGGCGTGGGCCCTACGAGCAGTACTTC. Protein product: CASSPLAGRGPYEQYF. The chain carries TRBV3-1 (or the pseudogene TRBV3-2) and TRBJ2-7; perhaps TRBD1 as D (5 bases). The CDR3 sequence is 16 residues long. Trimming took off 4 bases at V and 2 bases at J, with 18 bases between the two ends. In germline, CDR1 is LGHDT, CDR2 YNNKEL (reference sequence).

J is TRBJ2-3 and V is TRBV19; 13 nucleotides match TRBD2. CDR1 LNHDA and CDR2 SQIVND come from the germline V gene (reference sequence). The J segment lost 1 base and the V segment lost 5 bases, leaving 9 bases of the junction unmatched. CDR3 length: 18 amino acids. The CDR3 coding sequence is TGTGCCAGTAGTTCCCGGACTAGCGGGAGACGAGGCACAGATACGCAGTATTTT. This encodes CASSSRTSGRRGTDTQYF.

The chain has TRBV29-1 and TRBJ2-1; 12 bases line up with TRBD1. After removal of 3 bases from V and 10 bases from J, the junction contained 16 bases not matched to a gene. The CDR3 is 17 residues long. The germline gives CDR1 SQVTM, CDR2 ANQGSEA. The CDR3 DNA follows: TGCAGCGTTGAGGGGACAGGGGGCACCTCGGTTGTTGGGGAGCAGTTCTTC. It codes for CSVEGTGGTSVVGEQFF.

The CDR3 is CASSPLPSADTQYF. DNA of the CDR3: TGTGCCAGCAGCCCCCTCCCTAGTGCAGATACGCAGTATTTT. The rearrangement uses TRBV5-6 and TRBJ2-3, with D uncertain. Deletions cut 4 bases from V and 4 bases from J, with 13 bases between. The CDR3 totals 14 residues. CDR1 and CDR2 from the germline V gene are SGHDT and YYEEEE.

This chain joins TRBV27 and TRBJ1-4; the D is unclear. Germline-derived CDR1 and CDR2 are MNHEY and SMNVEV (reference sequence). Trimming stripped 5 bases from V and 4 bases from J, with 11 bases between. The CDR3 spans 14 residues. The CDR3 nucleotides read TGTGCCAGCAGTCACGGGTCGAATAATGAAAAACTGTTTTTT. This translates into CASSHGSNNEKLFF.

The chain joins TRBV19 to TRBJ1-4; perhaps TRBD1 as D (5 bases). V shed 0 bases and J shed 7 bases, with 15 bases lying between them. The CDR3 consists of 16 residues. Per the germline V gene, CDR1 is LNHDA and CDR2 is SQIVND (reference sequence). CDR3 amino acids: CASSIDRDFLGEKLFF. The CDR3 DNA sequence: TGTGCCAGTAGTATAGATAGGGACTTCCTCGGTGAAAAACTGTTTTTT.

The chain links TRBV18 to TRBJ2-2; 8 bases are a match to TRBD2. CDR1 is KGHSH, CDR2 LQKENI, per germline. The CDR3 loop spans 18 amino acids. Trimming removed 3 bases from V and 4 bases from J; junction bases left unmatched: 13. The CDR3 sequence: CASSPPSGSGSGTGELFF. The CDR3 nucleotides read TGTGCCAGCTCACCTCCCTCGGGAAGCGGGAGTGGCACCGGGGAGCTGTTTTTT.

This clone has only a few counts. The chain is built from TRBV4-1 and TRBJ1-3, with TRBD1 as a possible D gene (6 bases). Trimming shortened V by 4 bases and J by 0 bases, and 19 bases separated the two germline ends. This CDR3 is built from 18 residues. Looked up from germline, CDR1 is MGHRA and CDR2 is YSYEKL. As DNA, the CDR3 is TGCGCCAGCAGCCCACAACCCCCGGACAGAGGCTCTGGAAACACCATATATTTT. Protein sequence: CASSPQPPDRGSGNTIYF.

CDR3 amino acids: CASSPATGRTGELFF. As DNA, the CDR3 is TGTGCCAGCAGCCCTGCGACAGGGCGTACCGGGGAGCTGTTTTTT. The chain has TRBV11-2 and TRBJ2-2; 7 bases map to TRBD1. The CDR3 contains 15 residues. V trimming: 5 bases; J trimming: 5 bases; junction bases outside the gene matches: 8. Germline values: CDR1 SGHAT, CDR2 FQNNGV.

The CDR3 DNA sequence: TGCGCCAGCAGCTTGGCCGGGGGGAACTATGATGGCTACACCTTC. It is translated as CASSLAGGNYDGYTF. The chain recombines TRBV5-1 with TRBJ1-2; D might be TRBD1 (5 bases). Germline V gene data show CDR1 as SGHRS and CDR2 as YFSETQ. There are 15 residues in the CDR3. V was pared by 0 bases and J by 6 bases, with 15 bases between.

This clone was counted between two and nine times. The chain employs TRBV5-1 and TRBJ1-1, with 7 nucleotides matching TRBD1. This CDR3 has 15 residues. Germline V gene lookup returns CDR1 SGHRS and CDR2 YFSETQ. The V gene end was trimmed by 0 bases and the J gene end by 2 bases; junction bases not matched to a gene: 4. CDR3 in amino acids: CASSLGPGGNTEAFF. In nucleotides, the CDR3 is TGCGCCAGCAGCTTGGGGCCAGGGGGTAACACTGAAGCTTTCTTT.